Here is one T cell receptor beta chain with its context. No antigen is known for it. Amplification used 60 Vbeta primers and 13 Jbeta primers. Clones were read by immunoSEQ multiplex PCR, and TCRdb kept only the in-frame ones, dropping some. The sample includes 200,000 or so clones, 75% to 85% of them seen just once. The entry originates in a study of cytomegalovirus exposure and HLA in healthy donors. Overall study results and limits: Follow-up analysis found HLA locus-dependent TCR association rates, highest for DRB1 and lowest for HLA-C. Sequencing likely caused a cluster of highly shared sequence variants.

CDR1 MDHEN and CDR2 SYDVKM come from the germline V gene. The CDR3 runs 14 residues. V gave up 7 bases and J gave up 4 bases, with 14 bases separating them. Sample: PBMCs. The V and J genes are TRBV28 and TRBJ1-3; no firm D call. This receptor was obtained from a girl aged 5-17 years in good health and CMV-seronegative. DNA for the CDR3: TGTGCCAGCATCCGAGGCACGGCGGGAAACACCATATATTTT. Translating it yields CASIRGTAGNTIYF.